This TCR beta chain was recorded in a study of cytomegalovirus exposure and HLA in healthy donors. PCR involved 60 Vbeta and 13 Jbeta primers. Assay used: immunoSEQ multiplex PCR; TCRdb lists only in-frame clones, some missing. The data hold more than 70,000 clones, with about three quarters observed a single time. Overall study results and limits: Later on, analysis showed that most CMV-associated TCR beta chains appeared to be HLA-restricted. Presence/absence analyses treated sequencing depth as roughly uniform across donors. The classifier, whose performance was assessed in both the original and validation cohorts, reportedly diagnosed cytomegalovirus status with high specificity and sensitivity. Associated with HLA alleles at 0.05 false discovery rate in a later analysis were fewer than 20,000 TCR beta sequences.

As regards this clone: Its target is unknown.

Sequenced material: PBMCs. The origin of this receptor is a boy aged 10-17 years in good health and CMV-seronegative.

The CDR3 sequence is CASSFVTGGWGYGYTF. CDR3 DNA: TGTGCCAGCAGTTTCGTGACAGGGGGCTGGGGCTATGGCTACACCTTC. V usage is TRBV28 and J usage is TRBJ1-2; 10 bases map to TRBD1. J gave up 4 bases and V 3 bases, and 8 bases lay outside the gene matches. CDR1 and CDR2 (germline): MDHEN, SYDVKM. The CDR3 has 16 amino acids.